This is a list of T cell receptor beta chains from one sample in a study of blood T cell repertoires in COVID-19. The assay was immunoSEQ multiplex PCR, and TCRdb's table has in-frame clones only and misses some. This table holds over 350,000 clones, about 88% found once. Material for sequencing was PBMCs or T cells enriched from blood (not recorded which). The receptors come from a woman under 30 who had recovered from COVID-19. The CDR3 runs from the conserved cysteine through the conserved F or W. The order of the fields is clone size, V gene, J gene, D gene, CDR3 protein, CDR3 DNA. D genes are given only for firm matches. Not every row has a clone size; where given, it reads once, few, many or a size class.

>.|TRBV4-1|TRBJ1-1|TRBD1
CASSQAGTVNEAFF
TGCGCCAGCAGCCAAGCCGGGACAGTCAATGAAGCTTTCTTT
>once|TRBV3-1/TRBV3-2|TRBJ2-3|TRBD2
CASSPFISGGLWDTQYF
TGTGCCAGCAGCCCATTTATCAGCGGGGGGTTGTGGGATACGCAGTATTTT
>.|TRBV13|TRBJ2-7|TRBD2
CASSSRASGTYEQYF
TGTGCCAGCAGCTCAAGGGCTAGCGGGACCTACGAGCAGTACTTC
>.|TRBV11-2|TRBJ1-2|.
CASSLATGAYGYTF
TGTGCCAGCAGCTTAGCCACAGGAGCCTATGGCTACACCTTC
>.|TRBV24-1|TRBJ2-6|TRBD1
CATSDVPGQGPSGANVLTF
TGTGCCACCAGTGATGTACCGGGACAGGGGCCCTCTGGGGCCAACGTCCTGACTTTC
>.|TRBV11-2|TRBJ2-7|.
CASSLERQAREYF
TGTGCCAGCAGCTTAGAAAGACAGGCCAGGGAGTACTTC
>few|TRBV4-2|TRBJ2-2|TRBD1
CASSQRETGAGELFF
TGTGCCAGCAGCCAAAGGGAGACAGGGGCCGGGGAGCTGTTTTTT
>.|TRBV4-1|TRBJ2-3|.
CASSQDPGTDTQYF
TGCGCCAGCAGCCAAGATCCAGGCACAGATACGCAGTATTTT
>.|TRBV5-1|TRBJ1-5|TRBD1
CASSEGAIDNQPQHF
TGCGCCAGTTCGGAGGGGGCGATTGACAATCAGCCCCAGCATTTT
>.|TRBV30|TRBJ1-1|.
CAWWGGRSEAFF
TGTGCCTGGTGGGGGGGAAGGTCTGAAGCTTTCTTT
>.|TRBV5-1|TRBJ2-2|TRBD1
CASSLRTGGNTGELFF
TGCGCCAGCAGCTTGAGGACAGGGGGGAACACCGGGGAGCTGTTTTTT
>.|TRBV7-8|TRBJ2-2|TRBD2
CASESGAGDTGELFF
TGTGCCAGCGAGAGTGGGGCGGGGGACACCGGGGAGCTGTTTTTT
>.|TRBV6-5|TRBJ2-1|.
CASSYLGGQQFF
TGTGCCAGCAGTTACTTAGGGGGACAGCAGTTCTTC
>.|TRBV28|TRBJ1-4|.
CASSLKSFSGDEKLFF
TGTGCCAGCAGTTTAAAGAGCTTCTCGGGGGATGAAAAACTGTTTTTT
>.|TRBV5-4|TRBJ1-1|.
CASSLRGYTEAFF
TGTGCCAGCAGCCTTAGAGGGTACACTGAAGCTTTCTTT
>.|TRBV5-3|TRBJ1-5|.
CARSPDSASNQPQHF
TGTGCCAGAAGCCCAGACAGTGCTAGCAATCAGCCCCAGCATTTT
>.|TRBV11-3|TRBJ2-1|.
CASSLRTATYNEQFF
TGTGCCAGCAGCTTACGGACAGCTACCTACAATGAGCAGTTCTTC
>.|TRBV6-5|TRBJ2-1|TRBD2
CASSYPGGATNEQFF
TGTGCCAGCAGTTACCCCGGGGGGGCCACCAATGAGCAGTTCTTC
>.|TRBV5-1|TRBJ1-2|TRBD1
CASSYGQGEHYGYTF
TGCGCCAGCAGCTATGGACAGGGGGAGCACTATGGCTACACCTTC
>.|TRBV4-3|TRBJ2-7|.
CASSQDRSGSYEQYF
TGCGCCAGCAGCCAAGATCGAAGCGGATCCTACGAGCAGTACTTC
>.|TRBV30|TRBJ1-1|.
CAGMGLNTEAFF
TGTGCCGGAATGGGACTTAACACTGAAGCTTTCTTT
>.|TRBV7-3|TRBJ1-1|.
CASSLIGGGNTEAFF
TGTGCCAGCAGCTTAATTGGGGGAGGGAACACTGAAGCTTTCTTT
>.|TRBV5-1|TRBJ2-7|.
CASSLPGISYEQYF
TGCGCCAGCAGCTTGCCAGGGATCTCCTACGAGCAGTACTTC
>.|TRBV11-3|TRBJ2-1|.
CASSPGDTNNNEQFF
TGTGCCAGCAGCCCCGGGGACACGAACAACAATGAGCAGTTCTTC